This entry is about one TCR beta chain. After removal of 4 bases from V and 6 bases from J, the junction contained 6 bases not matched to a gene. The germline gives CDR1 LNHDA, CDR2 SQIVND (reference sequence). The CDR3 is made up of 15 amino acids. This specimen comes from a study of shared clonotypes between healthy human individuals. For every subset, genomic DNA was evenly distributed across several immunoSEQ plates. The assay was immunoSEQ multiplex PCR, and TCRdb's table has in-frame clones only and misses some. The sample has around 530,000 clones; around 76% are singletons. Sequenced material: PBMCs. The chain uses TRBV19 and TRBJ2-4; 10 bases map to TRBD2. The receptor comes from a woman between 40 and 55 years old in good health. Some clones in this sample may be carry-over from other donors' samples. The CDR3 DNA sequence: TGTGCCAGTAGTACTGGTAGCGGGAGGAGAAACATTCAGTACTTC. It translates to CASSTGSGRRNIQYF.